This T cell receptor (beta chain) was captured in a study of CD8 T cells in Susac syndrome. Study-wide background: Intravenous immunoglobulin alone or corticosteroids were being given to patients with Susac syndrome at blood draw, unless they were therapy-naive. Findings of the study overall: Susac syndrome CD4+ T cell repertoires showed no clonal expansion.

Recently defined diagnostic criteria for definite or probable disease were fulfilled by Susac syndrome patients. Reverse transcription of about 0.45 to 1 ug RNA was carried out with random hexamers. TCRdb recomputed calls from the immunoSEQ multiplex PCR reads with MiXCR, one row per CDR3 protein. This table has about 210,000 distinct CDR3 sequences, approximately 94% appearing once. With respect to this clonotype: Its antigen is not identified.

The ends were cut back, 3 bases at V and 5 bases at J, with 9 bases in the middle. CDR1 and CDR2 from the germline V gene are SGDLS and YYNGEE. The CDR3 has 12 residues. The TCR comes from a human donor with Susac syndrome. Sequencing used CD4+ T cells from PBMCs. The chain has TRBV9 and TRBJ2-7, with D tentatively TRBD1 (6 bases). CDR3 sequence (DNA): TGTGCCAGCAGCGATTCAGGGGACGAGCAGTACTTC. Translating it yields CASSDSGDEQYF.